This note documents a single T cell receptor beta chain sequence. Generated by immunoSEQ multiplex PCR, the TCRdb table keeps only in-frame clones and is missing some. Of tens of thousands of clones listed, approximately 86% are singletons. The source of the sample is a study of technical replicates of blood from a handful of donors. This CDR3 contains 14 residues. V shed 6 bases and J shed 3 bases, with 12 bases lying between them. Germline-derived CDR1 and CDR2 are MNHNY and SVGAGI (reference sequence). What was sequenced was PBMCs. The TCR sequence derives from a human donor in good health. Some clones in this sample may be carry-over from other donors' samples. The chain links TRBV6-6 to TRBJ1-5; D is unclear. The chain's CDR3 is CASSVREPNQPQHF. The CDR3 nucleotides read TGTGCCAGCAGCGTTCGGGAGCCCAATCAGCCCCAGCATTTT.